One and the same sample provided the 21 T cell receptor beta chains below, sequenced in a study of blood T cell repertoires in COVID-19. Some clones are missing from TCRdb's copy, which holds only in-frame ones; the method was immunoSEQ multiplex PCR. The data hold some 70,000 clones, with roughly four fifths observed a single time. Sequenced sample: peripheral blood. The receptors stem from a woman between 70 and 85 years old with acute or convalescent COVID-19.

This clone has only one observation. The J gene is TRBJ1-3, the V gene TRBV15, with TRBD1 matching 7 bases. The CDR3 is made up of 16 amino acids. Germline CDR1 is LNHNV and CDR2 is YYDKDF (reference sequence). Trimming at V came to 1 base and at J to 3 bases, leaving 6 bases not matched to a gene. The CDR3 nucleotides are TGTGCCACCAGCAGAGCTCCGACAGGGAGTGGAAACACCATATATTTT. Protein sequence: CATSRAPTGSGNTIYF.

CDR3: CASSMQGNQPQHF. The CDR3 DNA reads TGTGCCAGTAGTATGCAGGGCAATCAGCCCCAGCATTTT. This chain connects TRBV19 to TRBJ1-5, with D unclear. Between the trimmed V and J ends, which lost 3 bases and 2 bases, there was a span of 5 bases. Germline V gene data show CDR1 as LNHDA and CDR2 as SQIVND (reference sequence). This CDR3 region has 13 residues.

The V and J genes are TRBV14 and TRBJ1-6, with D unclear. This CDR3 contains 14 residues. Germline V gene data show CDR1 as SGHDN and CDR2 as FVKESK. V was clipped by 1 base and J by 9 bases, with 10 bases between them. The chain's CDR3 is CASSQAFGFSPLHF. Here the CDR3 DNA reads TGTGCCAGCAGCCAAGCTTTTGGCTTTTCACCCCTCCACTTT. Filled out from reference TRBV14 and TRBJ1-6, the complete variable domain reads EAGVTQFPSHSVIEKGQTVTLRCDPISGHDNLYWYRRVMGKEIKFLLHFVKESKQDESGMPNNRFLAERTGGTYSTLKVQPAELEDSGVYFCASSQAFGFSPLHFGNGTRLTVT.

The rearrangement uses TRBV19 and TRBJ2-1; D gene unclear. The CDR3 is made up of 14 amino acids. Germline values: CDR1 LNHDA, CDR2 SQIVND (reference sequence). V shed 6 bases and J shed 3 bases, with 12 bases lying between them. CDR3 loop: CASRLLASYNEQFF. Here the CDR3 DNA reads TGTGCCAGTAGACTACTTGCCAGCTACAATGAGCAGTTCTTC.

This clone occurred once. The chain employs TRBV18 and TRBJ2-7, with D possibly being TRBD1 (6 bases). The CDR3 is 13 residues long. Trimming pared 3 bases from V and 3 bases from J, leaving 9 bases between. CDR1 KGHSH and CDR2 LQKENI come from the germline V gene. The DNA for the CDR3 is TGTGCCAGCTCACCGGGACAATTCTACGAGCAGTACTTC. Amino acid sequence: CASSPGQFYEQYF.

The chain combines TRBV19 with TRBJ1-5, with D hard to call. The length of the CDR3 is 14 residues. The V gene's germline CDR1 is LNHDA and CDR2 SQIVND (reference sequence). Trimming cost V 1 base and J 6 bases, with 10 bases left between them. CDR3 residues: CASSIGVRGQPQHF. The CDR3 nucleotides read TGTGCCAGTAGTATAGGGGTTCGGGGTCAGCCCCAGCATTTT.

The CDR3 DNA follows: TGTGCCAGCTCACCTCTCCGGACAGCGGCCAAAAACATTCAGTACTTC. This sequence encodes CASSPLRTAAKNIQYF. V is TRBV18 and J is TRBJ2-4, with D possibly matching TRBD1 (6 bases). CDR1 is KGHSH, CDR2 LQKENI, per germline. Trimming removed 3 bases from V and 1 base from J, with 13 bases in between. The CDR3 spans 16 residues.

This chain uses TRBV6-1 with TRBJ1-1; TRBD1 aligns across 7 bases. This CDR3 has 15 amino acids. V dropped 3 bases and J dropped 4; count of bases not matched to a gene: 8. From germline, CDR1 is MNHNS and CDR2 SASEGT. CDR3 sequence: CASSETGPWATEAFF. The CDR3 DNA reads TGTGCCAGCAGTGAGACAGGGCCGTGGGCCACTGAAGCTTTCTTT.

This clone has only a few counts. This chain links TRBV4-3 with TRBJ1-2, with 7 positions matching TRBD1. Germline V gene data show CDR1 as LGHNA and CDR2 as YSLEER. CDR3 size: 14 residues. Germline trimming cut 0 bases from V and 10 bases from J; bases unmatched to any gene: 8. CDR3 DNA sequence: TGCGCCAGCAGCCAAGATGGCAGGGGGGATGTCTACACCTTC. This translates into CASSQDGRGDVYTF.

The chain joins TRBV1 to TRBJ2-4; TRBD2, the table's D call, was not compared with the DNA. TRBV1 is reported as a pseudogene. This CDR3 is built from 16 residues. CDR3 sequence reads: CTSSPFRGGAKNIQYF. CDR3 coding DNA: TGCACCAGCAGCCCCTTCCGGGGGGGAGCCAAAAACATTCAGTACTTC.

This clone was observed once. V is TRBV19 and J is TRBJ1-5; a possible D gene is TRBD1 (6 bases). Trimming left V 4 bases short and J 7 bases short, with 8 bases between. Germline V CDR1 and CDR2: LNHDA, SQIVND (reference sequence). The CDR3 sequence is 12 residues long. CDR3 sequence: CASSTGAQPQHF. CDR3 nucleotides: TGTGCCAGTAGTACAGGGGCCCAGCCCCAGCATTTT.

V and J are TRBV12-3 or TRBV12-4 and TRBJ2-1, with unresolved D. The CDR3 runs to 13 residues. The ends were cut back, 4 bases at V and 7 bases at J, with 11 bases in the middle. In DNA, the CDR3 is TGTGCCAGCAGTTCACTCCTAGAGAATGAGCAGTTCTTC. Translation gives CASSSLLENEQFF.

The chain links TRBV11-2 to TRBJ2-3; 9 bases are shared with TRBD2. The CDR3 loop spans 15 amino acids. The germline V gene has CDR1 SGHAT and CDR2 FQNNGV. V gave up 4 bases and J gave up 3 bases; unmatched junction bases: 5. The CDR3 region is CASSYSGSGTDTQYF. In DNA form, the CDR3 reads TGTGCCAGCAGCTATAGCGGGAGCGGGACAGATACGCAGTATTTT. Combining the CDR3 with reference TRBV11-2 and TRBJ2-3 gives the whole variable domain EAGVAQSPRYKIIEKRQSVAFWCNPISGHATLYWYQQILGQGPKLLIQFQNNGVVDDSQLPKDRFSAERLKGVDSTLKIQPAKLEDSAVYLCASSYSGSGTDTQYFGPGTRLTVL.

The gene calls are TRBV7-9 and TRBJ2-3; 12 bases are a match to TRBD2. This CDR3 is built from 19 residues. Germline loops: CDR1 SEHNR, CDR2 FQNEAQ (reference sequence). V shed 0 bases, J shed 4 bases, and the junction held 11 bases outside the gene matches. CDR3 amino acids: CASSLAASGGVSSADTQYF. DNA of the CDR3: TGTGCCAGCAGCTTAGCGGCTAGCGGGGGGGTTTCTAGCGCAGATACGCAGTATTTT.

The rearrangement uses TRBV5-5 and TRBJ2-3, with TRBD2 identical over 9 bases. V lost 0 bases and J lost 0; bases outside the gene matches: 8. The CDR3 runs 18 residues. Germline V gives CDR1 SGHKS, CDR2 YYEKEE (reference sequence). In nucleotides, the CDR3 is TGTGCCAGCAGCTTGGTGCCTAGCGGGACGACTAGCACAGATACGCAGTATTTT. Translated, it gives CASSLVPSGTTSTDTQYF.

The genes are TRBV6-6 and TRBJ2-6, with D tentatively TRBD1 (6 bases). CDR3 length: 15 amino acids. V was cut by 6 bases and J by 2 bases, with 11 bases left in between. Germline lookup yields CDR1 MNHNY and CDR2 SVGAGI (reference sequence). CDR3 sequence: CASSPGVAGANVLTF. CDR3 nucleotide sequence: TGTGCCAGCAGCCCAGGGGTGGCTGGGGCCAACGTCCTGACTTTC.

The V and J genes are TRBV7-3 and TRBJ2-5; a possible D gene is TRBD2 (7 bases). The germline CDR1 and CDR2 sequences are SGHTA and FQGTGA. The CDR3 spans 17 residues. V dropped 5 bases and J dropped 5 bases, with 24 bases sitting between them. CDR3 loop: CASSLNSPGGLWETQYF. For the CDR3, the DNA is TGTGCCAGCAGCCTCAACTCGCCCGGGGGGCTTTGGGAGACCCAGTACTTC.

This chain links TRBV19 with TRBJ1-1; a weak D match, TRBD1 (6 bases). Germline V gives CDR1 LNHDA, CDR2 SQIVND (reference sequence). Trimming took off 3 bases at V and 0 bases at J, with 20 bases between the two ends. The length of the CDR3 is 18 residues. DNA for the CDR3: TGTGCCAGTAGTATTGGGACCAGGGGCTGGGGATTGAACACTGAAGCTTTCTTT. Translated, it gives CASSIGTRGWGLNTEAFF.

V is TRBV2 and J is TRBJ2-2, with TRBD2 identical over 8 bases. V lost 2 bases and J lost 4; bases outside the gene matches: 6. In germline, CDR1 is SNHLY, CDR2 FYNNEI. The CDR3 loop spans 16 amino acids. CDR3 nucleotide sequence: TGTGCCAGCAGTGAAAGTCGGGGGGGCGGCACCGGGGAGCTGTTTTTT. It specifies CASSESRGGGTGELFF.

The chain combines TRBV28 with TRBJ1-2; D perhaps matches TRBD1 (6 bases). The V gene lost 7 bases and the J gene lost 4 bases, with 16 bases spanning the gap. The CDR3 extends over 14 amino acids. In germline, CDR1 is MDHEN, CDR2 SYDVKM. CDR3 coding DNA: TGTGCCAGCACATTCCAACGGACAGCCTATGGCTACACCTTC. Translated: CASTFQRTAYGYTF.

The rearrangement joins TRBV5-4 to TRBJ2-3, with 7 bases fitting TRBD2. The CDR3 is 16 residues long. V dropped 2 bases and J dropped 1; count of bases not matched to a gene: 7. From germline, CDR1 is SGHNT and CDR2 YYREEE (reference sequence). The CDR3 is CASSFGGSYGTDTQYF. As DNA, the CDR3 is TGTGCCAGCAGCTTCGGCGGGAGTTATGGCACAGATACGCAGTATTTT.